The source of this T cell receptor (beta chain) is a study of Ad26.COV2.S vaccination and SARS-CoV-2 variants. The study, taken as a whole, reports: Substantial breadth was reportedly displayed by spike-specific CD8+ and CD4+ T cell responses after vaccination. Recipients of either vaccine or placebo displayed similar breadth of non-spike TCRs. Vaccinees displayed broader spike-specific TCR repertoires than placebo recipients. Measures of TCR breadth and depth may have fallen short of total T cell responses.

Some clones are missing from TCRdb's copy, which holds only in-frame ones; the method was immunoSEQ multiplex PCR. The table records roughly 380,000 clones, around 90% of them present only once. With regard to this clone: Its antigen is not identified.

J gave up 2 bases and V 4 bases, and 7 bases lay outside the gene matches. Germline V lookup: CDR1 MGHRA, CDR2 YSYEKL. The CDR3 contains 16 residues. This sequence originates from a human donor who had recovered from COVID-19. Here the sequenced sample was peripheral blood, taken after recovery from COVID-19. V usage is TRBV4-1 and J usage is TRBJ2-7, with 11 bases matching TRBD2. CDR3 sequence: CASSLDGTSGTYEQYF. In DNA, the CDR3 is TGCGCCAGCAGCCTCGACGGGACTAGCGGTACCTACGAGCAGTACTTC.